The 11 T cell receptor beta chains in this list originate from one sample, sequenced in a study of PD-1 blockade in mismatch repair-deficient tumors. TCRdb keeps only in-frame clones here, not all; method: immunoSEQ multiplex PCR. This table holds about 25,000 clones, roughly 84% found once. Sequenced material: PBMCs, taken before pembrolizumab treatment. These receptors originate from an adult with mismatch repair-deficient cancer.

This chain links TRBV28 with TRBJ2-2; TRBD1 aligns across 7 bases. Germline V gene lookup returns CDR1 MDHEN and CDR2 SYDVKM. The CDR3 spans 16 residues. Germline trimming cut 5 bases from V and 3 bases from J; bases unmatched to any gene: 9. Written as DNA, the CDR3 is TGTGCCAGCAGTACAAGGACAGGCCGGGACACCGGGGAGCTGTTTTTT. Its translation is CASSTRTGRDTGELFF.

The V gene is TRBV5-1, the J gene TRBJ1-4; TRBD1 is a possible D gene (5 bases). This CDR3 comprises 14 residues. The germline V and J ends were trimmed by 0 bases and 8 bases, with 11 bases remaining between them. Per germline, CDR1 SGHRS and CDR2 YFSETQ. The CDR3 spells CASSLGRVGEKLFF. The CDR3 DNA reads TGCGCCAGCAGCTTGGGCAGGGTTGGGGAAAAACTGTTTTTT.

The CDR3 loop reads CASSVAGAYNEQFF. The CDR3 region has the DNA TGTGCCAGCAGCGTAGCGGGAGCCTACAATGAGCAGTTCTTC. This chain uses TRBV9 with TRBJ2-1, with TRBD2 as a possible D gene (6 bases). There are 14 residues in the CDR3. Trimming removed 0 bases from V and 2 bases from J, with 6 bases in between. CDR1 SGDLS and CDR2 YYNGEE come from the germline V gene.

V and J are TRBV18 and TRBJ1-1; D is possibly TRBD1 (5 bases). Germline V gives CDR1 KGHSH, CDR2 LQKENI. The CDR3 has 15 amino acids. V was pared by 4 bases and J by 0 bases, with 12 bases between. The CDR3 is CASSHDRNLNTEAFF. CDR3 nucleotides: TGTGCCAGCTCACACGACAGAAATCTGAACACTGAAGCTTTCTTT.

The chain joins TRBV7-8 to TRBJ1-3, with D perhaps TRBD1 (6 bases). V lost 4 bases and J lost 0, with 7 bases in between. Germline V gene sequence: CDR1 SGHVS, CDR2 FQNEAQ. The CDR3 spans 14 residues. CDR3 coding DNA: TGTGCCAGCAGCTCCAGGGGCTCTGGAAACACCATATATTTT. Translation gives CASSSRGSGNTIYF.

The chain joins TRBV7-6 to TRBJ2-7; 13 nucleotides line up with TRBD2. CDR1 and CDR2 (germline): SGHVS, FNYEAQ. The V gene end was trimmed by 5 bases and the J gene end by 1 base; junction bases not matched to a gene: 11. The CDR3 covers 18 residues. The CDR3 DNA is TGTGCCAGCAGCCGCAATTTCGGACTAGCGGGAGATTCCTACGAGCAGTACTTC. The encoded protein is CASSRNFGLAGDSYEQYF.

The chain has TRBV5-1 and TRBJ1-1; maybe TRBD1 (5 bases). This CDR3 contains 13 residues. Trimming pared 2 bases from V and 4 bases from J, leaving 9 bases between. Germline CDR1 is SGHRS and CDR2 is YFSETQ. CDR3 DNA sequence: TGCGCCAGCAGCTTTCAGCAGGGCACTGAAGCTTTCTTT. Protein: CASSFQQGTEAFF.

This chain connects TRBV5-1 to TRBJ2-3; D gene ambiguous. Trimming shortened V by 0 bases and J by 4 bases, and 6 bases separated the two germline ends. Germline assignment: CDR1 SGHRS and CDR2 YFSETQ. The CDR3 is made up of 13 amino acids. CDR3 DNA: TGCGCCAGCAGCTTGGTGGGCCCAGATACGCAGTATTTT. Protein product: CASSLVGPDTQYF.

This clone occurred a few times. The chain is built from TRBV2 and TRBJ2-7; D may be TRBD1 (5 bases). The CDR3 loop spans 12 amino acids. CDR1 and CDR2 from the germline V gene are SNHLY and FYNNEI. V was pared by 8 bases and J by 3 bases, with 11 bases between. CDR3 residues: CASFGHLYEQYF. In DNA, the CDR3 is TGTGCCAGCTTTGGACATCTCTACGAGCAGTACTTC.

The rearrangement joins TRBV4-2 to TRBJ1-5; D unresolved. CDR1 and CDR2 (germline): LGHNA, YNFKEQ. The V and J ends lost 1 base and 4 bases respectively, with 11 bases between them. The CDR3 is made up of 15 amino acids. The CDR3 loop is CASSQGGQLNQPQHF. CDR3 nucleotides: TGTGCCAGCAGCCAAGGAGGGCAGTTGAATCAGCCCCAGCATTTT.

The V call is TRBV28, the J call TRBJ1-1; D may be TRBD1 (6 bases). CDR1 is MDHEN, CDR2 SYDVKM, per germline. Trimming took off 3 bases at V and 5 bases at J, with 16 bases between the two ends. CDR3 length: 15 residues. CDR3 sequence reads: CASSFKKGRGTEAFF. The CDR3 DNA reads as TGTGCCAGCAGTTTCAAAAAGGGGAGGGGGACTGAAGCTTTCTTT.